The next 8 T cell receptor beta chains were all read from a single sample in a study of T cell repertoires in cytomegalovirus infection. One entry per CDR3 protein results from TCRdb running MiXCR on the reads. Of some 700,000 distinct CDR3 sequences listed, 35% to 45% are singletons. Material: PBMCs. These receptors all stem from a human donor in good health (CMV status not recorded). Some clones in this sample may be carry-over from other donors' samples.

The CDR3 protein is CASSEQGTGINQPQHF. CDR3 nucleotide sequence: TGTGCCAGCAGTGAGCAAGGTACAGGGATAAATCAGCCCCAGCATTTT. The genes are TRBV6-1 and TRBJ1-5; possible D gene TRBD1, 6 bases. The CDR3 consists of 16 residues. The germline V gene encodes CDR1 MNHNS and CDR2 SASEGT. Trimming took 3 bases from V and 4 from J, leaving 16 bases between them.

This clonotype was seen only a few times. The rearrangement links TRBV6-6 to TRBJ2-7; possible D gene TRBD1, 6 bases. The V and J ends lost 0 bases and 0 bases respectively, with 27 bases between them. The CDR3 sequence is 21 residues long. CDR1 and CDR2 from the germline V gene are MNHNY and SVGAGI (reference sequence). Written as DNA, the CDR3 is TGTGCCAGCAGTTACTCGATTGGACAAGCCCCGGACAGTTTTTCCTCCTACGAGCAGTACTTC. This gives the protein CASSYSIGQAPDSFSSYEQYF.

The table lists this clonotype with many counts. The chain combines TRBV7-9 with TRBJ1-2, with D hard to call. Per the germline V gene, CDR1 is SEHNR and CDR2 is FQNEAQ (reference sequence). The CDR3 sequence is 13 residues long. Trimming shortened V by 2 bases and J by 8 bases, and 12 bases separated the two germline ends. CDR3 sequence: CASSLQKSDGYTF. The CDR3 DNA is TGTGCCAGCAGCTTACAAAAATCGGACGGCTACACCTTC.

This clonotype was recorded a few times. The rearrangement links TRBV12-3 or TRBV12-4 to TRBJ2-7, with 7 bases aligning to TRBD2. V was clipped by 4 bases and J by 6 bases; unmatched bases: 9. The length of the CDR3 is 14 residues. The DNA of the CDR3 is TGTGCCAGCAGTTCCAGCGGGAACCCGTCCGAGCAGTACTTC. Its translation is CASSSSGNPSEQYF.

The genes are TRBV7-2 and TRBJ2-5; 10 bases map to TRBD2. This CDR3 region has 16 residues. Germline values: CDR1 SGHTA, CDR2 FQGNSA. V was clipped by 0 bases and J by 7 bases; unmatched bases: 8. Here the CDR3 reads CASSLAEREGRTTQYF. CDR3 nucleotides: TGTGCCAGCAGCTTAGCCGAGCGGGAGGGCCGCACGACCCAGTACTTC.

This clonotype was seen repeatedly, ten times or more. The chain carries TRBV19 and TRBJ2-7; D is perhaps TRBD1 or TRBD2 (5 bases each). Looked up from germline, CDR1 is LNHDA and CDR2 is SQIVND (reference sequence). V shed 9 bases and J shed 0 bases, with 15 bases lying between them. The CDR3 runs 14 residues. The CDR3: CASSRDGSSYEQYF. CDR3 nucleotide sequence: TGTGCCAGCAGCCGGGACGGAAGCTCCTACGAGCAGTACTTC.

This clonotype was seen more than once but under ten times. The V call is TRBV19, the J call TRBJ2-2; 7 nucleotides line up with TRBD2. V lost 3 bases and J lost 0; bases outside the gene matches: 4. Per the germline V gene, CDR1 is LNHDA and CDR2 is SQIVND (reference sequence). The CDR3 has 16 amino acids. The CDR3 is CASSIPSGANTGELFF. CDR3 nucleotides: TGTGCCAGTAGTATTCCTAGCGGAGCGAACACCGGGGAGCTGTTTTTT.

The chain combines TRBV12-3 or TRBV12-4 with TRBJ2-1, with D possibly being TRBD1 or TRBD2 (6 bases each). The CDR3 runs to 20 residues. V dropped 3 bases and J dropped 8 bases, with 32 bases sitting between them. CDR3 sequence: CASSFNPGGDSQGSIDEQFF. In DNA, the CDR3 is TGTGCCAGCAGTTTTAACCCCGGTGGGGACTCGCAGGGGTCGATCGATGAGCAGTTCTTC.